A selection of T cell receptor beta chains follows, all from one sample in a study of cytomegalovirus exposure and HLA in healthy donors. Libraries were prepared by immunoSEQ multiplex PCR; TCRdb keeps only in-frame clonotypes and omits some of them. The table includes about 160,000 clones, roughly 76% detected once. Sequenced: PBMCs. These receptors all come from a woman aged 45-60 years in good health and CMV-seronegative. The CDR3 runs from the conserved cysteine through the conserved F or W. The D gene is left open where the match is weak. Size values are once, few and many counts, or a class for expanded clones, and some rows have none.

>few|TRBV7-9|TRBJ2-1|TRBD1
CSSSSGTGDNEQFF
TGTTCCAGCAGCTCCGGGACAGGGGACAATGAGCAGTTCTTC
>-|TRBV7-3|TRBJ2-3|-
CASSLRGRRTDTQYF
TGTGCCAGCAGCTTAAGAGGGCGCCGCACAGATACGCAGTATTTT
>-|TRBV30|TRBJ1-5|-
CAWSVKGSNQPQHF
TGTGCCTGGAGTGTAAAGGGGAGCAATCAGCCCCAGCATTTT
>-|TRBV11-2|TRBJ2-7|-
CASRNPGQGNRYEQYF
TGTGCCAGCAGAAATCCGGGCCAGGGTAATCGGTACGAGCAGTACTTC
>-|TRBV7-9|TRBJ1-4|-
CASSPMRTGTNEKLFF
TGTGCCAGCAGCCCCATGCGGACGGGGACTAATGAAAAACTGTTTTTT
>-|TRBV25-1|TRBJ2-3|TRBD2
CASSGSGGRDTQYF
TGTGCCAGCAGTGGAAGCGGGGGTCGAGATACGCAGTATTTT
>once|TRBV30|TRBJ2-7|TRBD1
CAWGRDRGSYEQYF
TGTGCCTGGGGGAGGGACAGGGGTTCATACGAGCAGTACTTC
>once|TRBV28|TRBJ1-2|-
CASRGGSGLNYGYTF
TGTGCCAGCAGGGGGGGAAGTGGGCTAAACTATGGCTACACCTTC
>-|TRBV5-1|TRBJ2-1|TRBD1
CASSLSGQGSHEQFF
TGCGCCAGCAGCTTATCGGGACAGGGGTCCCATGAGCAGTTCTTC
>-|TRBV5-6|TRBJ1-1|-
CASSADTMNTEAFF
TGTGCCAGCAGCGCGGACACAATGAACACTGAAGCTTTCTTT
>-|TRBV10-3|TRBJ2-3|TRBD2
CAIRDSGARDTQYF
TGTGCCATCAGAGATAGCGGGGCCAGGGATACGCAGTATTTT
>-|TRBV4-2|TRBJ2-1|TRBD1
CASSQDGRGGAVNEQFF
TGTGCCAGCAGCCAAGATGGGAGAGGGGGCGCAGTAAATGAGCAGTTCTTC
>-|TRBV9|TRBJ2-3|-
CASSVGVAGPTQYF
TGTGCCAGCAGCGTAGGAGTGGCGGGACCTACGCAGTATTTT
>-|TRBV11-2|TRBJ2-5|TRBD2
CASSLGLAGGPQETQYF
TGTGCCAGCAGCTTAGGGCTAGCGGGGGGCCCTCAAGAGACCCAGTACTTC
>-|TRBV19|TRBJ1-1|-
CASSTVTPYTEAFF
TGTGCCAGTAGTACGGTTACGCCGTACACTGAAGCTTTCTTT